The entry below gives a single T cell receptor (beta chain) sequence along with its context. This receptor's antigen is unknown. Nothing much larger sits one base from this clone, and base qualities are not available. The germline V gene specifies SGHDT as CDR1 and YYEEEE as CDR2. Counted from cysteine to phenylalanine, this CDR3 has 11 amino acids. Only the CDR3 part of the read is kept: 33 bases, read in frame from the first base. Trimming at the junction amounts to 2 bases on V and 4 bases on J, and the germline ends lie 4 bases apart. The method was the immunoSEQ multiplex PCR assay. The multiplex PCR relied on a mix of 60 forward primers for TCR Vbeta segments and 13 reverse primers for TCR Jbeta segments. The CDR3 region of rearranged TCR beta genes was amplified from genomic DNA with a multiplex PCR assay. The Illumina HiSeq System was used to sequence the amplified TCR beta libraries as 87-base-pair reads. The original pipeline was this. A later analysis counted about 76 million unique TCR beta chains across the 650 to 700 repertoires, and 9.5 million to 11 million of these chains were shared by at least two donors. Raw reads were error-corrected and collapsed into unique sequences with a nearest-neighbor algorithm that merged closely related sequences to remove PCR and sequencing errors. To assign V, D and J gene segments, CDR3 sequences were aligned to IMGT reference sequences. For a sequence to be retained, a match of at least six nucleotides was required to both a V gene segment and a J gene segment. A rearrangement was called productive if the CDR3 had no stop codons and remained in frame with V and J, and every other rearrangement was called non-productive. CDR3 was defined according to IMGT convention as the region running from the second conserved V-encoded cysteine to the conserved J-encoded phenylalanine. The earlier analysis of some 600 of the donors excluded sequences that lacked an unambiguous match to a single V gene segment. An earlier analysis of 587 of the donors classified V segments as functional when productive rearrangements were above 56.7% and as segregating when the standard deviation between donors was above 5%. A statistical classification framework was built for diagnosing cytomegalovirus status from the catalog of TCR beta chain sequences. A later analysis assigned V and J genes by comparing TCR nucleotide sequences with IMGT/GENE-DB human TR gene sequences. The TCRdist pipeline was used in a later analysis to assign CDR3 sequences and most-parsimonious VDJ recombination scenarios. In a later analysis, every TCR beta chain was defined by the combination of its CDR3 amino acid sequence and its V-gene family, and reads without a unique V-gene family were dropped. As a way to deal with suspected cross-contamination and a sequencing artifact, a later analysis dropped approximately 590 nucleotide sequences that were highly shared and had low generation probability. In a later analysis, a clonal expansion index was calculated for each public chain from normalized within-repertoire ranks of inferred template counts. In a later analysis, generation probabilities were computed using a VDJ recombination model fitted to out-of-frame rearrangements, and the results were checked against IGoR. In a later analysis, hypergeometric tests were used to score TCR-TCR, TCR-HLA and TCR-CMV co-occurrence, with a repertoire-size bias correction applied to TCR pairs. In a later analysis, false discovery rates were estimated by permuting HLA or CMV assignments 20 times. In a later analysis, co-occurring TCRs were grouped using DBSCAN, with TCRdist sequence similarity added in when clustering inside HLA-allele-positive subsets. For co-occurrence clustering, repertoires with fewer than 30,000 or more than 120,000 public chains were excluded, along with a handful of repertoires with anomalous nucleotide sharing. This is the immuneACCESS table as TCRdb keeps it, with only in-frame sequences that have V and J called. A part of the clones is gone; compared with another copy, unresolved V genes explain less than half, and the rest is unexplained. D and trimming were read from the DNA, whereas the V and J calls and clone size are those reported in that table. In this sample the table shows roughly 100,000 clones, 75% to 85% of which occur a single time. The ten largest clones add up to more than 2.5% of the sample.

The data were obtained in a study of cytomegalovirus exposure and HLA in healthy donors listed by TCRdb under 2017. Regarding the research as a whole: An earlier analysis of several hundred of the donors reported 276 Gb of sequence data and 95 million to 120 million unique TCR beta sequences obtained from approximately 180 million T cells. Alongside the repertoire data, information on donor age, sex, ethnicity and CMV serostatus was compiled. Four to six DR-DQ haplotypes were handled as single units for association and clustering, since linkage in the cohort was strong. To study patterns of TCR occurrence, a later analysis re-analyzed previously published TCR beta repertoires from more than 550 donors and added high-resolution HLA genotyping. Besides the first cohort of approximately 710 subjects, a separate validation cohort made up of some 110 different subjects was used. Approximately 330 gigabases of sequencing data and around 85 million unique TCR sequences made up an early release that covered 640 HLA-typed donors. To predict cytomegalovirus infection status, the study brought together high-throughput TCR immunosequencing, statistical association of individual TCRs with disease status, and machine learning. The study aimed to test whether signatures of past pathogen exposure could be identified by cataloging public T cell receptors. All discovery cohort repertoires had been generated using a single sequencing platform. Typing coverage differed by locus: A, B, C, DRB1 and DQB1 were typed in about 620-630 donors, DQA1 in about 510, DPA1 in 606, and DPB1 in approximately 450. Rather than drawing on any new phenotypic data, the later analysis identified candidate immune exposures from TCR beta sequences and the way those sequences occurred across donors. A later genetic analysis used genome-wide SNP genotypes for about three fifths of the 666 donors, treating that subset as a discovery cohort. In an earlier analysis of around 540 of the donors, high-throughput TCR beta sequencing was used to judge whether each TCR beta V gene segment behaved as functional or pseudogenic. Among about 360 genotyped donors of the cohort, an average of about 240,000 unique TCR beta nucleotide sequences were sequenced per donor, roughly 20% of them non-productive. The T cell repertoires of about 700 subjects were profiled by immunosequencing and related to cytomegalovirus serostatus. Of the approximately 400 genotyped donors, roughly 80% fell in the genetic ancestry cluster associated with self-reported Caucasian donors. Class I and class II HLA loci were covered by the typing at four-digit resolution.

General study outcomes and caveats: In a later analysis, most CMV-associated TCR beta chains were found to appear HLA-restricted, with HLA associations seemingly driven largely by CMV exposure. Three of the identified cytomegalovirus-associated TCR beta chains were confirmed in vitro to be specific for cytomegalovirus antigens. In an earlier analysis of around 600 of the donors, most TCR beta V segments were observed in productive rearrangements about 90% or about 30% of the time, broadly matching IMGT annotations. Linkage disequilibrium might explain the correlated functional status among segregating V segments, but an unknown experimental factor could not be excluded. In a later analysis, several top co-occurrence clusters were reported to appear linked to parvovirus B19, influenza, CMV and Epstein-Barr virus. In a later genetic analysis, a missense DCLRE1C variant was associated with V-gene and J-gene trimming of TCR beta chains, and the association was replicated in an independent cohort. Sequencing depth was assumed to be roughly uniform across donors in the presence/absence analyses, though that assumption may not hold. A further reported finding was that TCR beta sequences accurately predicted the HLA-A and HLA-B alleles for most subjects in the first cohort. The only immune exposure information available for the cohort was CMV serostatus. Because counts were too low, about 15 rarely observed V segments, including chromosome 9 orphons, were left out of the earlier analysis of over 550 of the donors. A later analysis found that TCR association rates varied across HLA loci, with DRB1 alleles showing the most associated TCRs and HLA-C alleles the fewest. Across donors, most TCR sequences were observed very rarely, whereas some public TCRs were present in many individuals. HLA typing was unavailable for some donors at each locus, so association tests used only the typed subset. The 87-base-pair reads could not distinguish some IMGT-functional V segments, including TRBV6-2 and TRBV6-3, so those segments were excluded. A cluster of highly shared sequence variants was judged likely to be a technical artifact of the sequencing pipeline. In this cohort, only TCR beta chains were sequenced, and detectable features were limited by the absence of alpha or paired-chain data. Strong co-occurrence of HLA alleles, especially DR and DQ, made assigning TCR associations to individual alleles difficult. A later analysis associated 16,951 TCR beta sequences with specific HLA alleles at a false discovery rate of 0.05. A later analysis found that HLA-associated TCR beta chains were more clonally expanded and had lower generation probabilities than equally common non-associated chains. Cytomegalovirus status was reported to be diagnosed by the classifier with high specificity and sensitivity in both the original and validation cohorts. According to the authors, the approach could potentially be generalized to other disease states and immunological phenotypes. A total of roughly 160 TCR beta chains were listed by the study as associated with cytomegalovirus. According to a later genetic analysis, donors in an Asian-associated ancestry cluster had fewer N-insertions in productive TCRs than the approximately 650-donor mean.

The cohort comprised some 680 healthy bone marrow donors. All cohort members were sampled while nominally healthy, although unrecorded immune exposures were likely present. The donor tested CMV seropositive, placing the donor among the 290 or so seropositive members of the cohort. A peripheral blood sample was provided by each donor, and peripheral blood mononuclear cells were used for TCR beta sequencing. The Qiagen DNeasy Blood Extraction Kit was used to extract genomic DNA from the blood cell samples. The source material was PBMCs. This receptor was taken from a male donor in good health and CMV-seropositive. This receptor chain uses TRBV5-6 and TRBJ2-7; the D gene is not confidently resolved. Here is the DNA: TGTGCCAGCAGCTTCAGGTACGAGCAGTACTTC. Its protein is CASSFRYEQYF. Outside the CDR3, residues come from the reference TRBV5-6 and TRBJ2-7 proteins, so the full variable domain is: DAGVTQSPTHLIKTRGQQVTLRCSPKSGHDTVSWYQQALGQGPQFIFQYYEEEERQRGNFPDRFSGHQFPNYSSELNVNALLLGDSALYLCASSFRYEQYFGPGTRLTVT.